This T cell receptor beta chain was identified during a study of T cell repertoires in aging, cancer and after chemotherapy. A mixed TRB-A/B primer pool amplified rearranged TRB by multiplex touch-down PCR. TCRdb reprocessed the multiplex PCR reads via MiXCR and lists one record per CDR3 protein. The table records roughly 650 distinct CDR3 sequences, around 50% of them present only once. There are 14 residues in the CDR3. The germline V gene encodes CDR1 SSHAT and CDR2 FNYEAQ (reference sequence). Note on this clonotype: A read error may produce the germline difference seen at one junction end.

The template was genomic DNA from peripheral blood, not RNA. The chain joins TRBV7-7 to TRBJ2-5, with D possibly TRBD2 on 5 matching bases. This clonotype was sampled from a human donor in good health. The sequenced material came from blood. CDR3 nucleotides: TGTGCTAGCAGCCAGACGGAGGCAGGAGAGACCCAGTACTTC. It codes for CASSQTEAGETQYF.